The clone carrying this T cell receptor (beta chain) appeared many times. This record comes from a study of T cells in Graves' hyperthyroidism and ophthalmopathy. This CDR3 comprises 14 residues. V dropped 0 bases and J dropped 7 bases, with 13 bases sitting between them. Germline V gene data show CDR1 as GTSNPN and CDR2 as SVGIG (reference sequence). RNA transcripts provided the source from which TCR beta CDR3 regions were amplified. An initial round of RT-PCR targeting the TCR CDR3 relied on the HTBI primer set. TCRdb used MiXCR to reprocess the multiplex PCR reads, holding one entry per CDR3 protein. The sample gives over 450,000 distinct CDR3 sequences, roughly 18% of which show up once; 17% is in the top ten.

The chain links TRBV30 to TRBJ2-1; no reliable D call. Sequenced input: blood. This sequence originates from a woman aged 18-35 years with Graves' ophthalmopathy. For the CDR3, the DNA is TGTGCCTGGAGTGTACTTCCCCCAAAAAATGAGCAGTTCTTC. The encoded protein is CAWSVLPPKNEQFF.